This is a list of T cell receptor beta chains from one sample in a study of T cells in Graves' hyperthyroidism and ophthalmopathy. TCRdb used MiXCR to reprocess the multiplex PCR reads, holding one entry per CDR3 protein. The sample yields more than 550,000 distinct CDR3 sequences, nearly 45% seen once. The material sequenced was peripheral blood or thyroid tissue (not recorded which). These receptors all come from an adult man with Graves' disease, either hyperthyroidism or ophthalmopathy (not recorded which). The CDR3 runs from the conserved cysteine through the conserved F or W. The D gene is left open where the match is weak. Only part of the rows carry a size: once, few, many, or a class if the clone is expanded.

15 | TRBJ1-1 | . | . | TRBV18 | CASSPQGLMNTEAFF | TGTGCCAGCTCACCCCAAGGACTGATGAACACTGAAGCTTTCTTT
14 | TRBJ2-7 | . | . | TRBV15 | CATSRPQGAYEQYF | TGTGCCACCAGCAGACCACAGGGCGCCTACGAGCAGTACTTC
13 | TRBJ1-2 | . | TRBD1 | TRBV29-1 | CSVEGTGRHGYTF | TGCAGCGTTGAGGGGACAGGGCGCCATGGCTACACCTTC
16 | TRBJ1-1 | . | . | TRBV15 | CATSREGGGGRAEAFF | TGTGCCACCAGCAGAGAGGGGGGAGGCGGTCGGGCTGAAGCTTTCTTT
13 | TRBJ1-5 | . | . | TRBV12-3/TRBV12-4 | CASVGKGNQPQHF | TGTGCCAGCGTTGGTAAGGGCAATCAGCCCCAGCATTTT
12 | TRBJ2-2 | . | . | TRBV7-9 | CASSRSSGELFF | TGTGCCAGTAGTAGAAGCTCAGGGGAGCTGTTTTTT
19 | TRBJ1-4 | few | . | TRBV19 | CASKGTRQYGSPTNEKLFF | TGTGCCAGTAAGGGTACGAGGCAGTATGGAAGTCCAACTAATGAAAAACTGTTTTTT
15 | TRBJ1-6 | many | TRBD1 | TRBV7-8 | CASSLGQSLNSPLHF | TGTGCCAGCAGCCTGGGACAGAGCCTTAATTCACCCCTCCACTTT
14 | TRBJ1-2 | . | TRBD1 | TRBV25-1 | CASSEYSGGYGYTF | TGTGCCAGCAGTGAATATTCAGGGGGTTATGGCTACACCTTC
13 | TRBJ1-1 | . | . | TRBV14 | CASSQARSTEAFF | TGTGCCAGCAGCCAAGCACGGAGCACTGAAGCTTTCTTT
17 | TRBJ1-6 | few | TRBD1 | TRBV2 | CASSLEGSGQLNSPLHF | TGTGCCAGCAGCTTGGAGGGTTCGGGACAGTTGAATTCACCCCTCCACTTT
14 | TRBJ2-7 | few | TRBD2 | TRBV7-9 | CASRDSGSFYEQYF | TGTGCCAGCAGGGATAGCGGGAGTTTCTACGAGCAGTACTTC
14 | TRBJ1-5 | few | TRBD1 | TRBV19 | CASSKGQFNQPQHF | TGTGCCAGTAGTAAGGGACAGTTCAATCAGCCCCAGCATTTT
16 | TRBJ2-2 | . | TRBD2 | TRBV5-1 | CASRVTSGQNTGELFF | TGCGCCAGCAGGGTGACTAGCGGCCAGAACACCGGGGAGCTGTTTTTT
14 | TRBJ1-2 | . | TRBD1 | TRBV7-2 | CASSSGTGDYDYTF | TGTGCCAGCAGCTCCGGGACAGGGGACTACGACTACACCTTC
13 | TRBJ1-2 | . | . | TRBV7-8 | CASAPTGNYGYTF | TGTGCCTCAGCCCCGACGGGGAACTATGGCTACACCTTC
14 | TRBJ2-7 | . | . | TRBV7-9 | CASSLRSNSYEQYF | TGTGCCAGCAGTTTACGATCCAACTCCTACGAGCAGTACTTC
13 | TRBJ1-2 | . | . | TRBV29-1 | CSGTMQGNYGYTF | TGCAGCGGGACAATGCAGGGTAACTATGGCTACACCTTC
16 | TRBJ2-7 | . | TRBD2 | TRBV12-3/TRBV12-4 | CASSYQITSATYEQYF | TGTGCCAGCAGTTACCAAATCACTAGCGCGACCTACGAGCAGTACTTC
15 | TRBJ2-2 | . | TRBD1 | TRBV29-1 | CSVERTGVNTGELFF | TGCAGCGTTGAAAGGACAGGGGTGAACACCGGGGAGCTGTTTTTT
12 | TRBJ1-2 | many | TRBD1 | TRBV5-1 | CASSEDRAGYTF | TGCGCCAGCTCCGAGGACAGGGCCGGCTACACCTTC
16 | TRBJ1-3 | once | TRBD1 | TRBV2 | CASSGDSESSGNTIYF | TGTGCCAGTAGCGGGGACAGCGAGAGCTCTGGAAACACCATATATTTT
14 | TRBJ1-1 | once | . | TRBV7-9 | CAGSPQGVNTEAFF | TGTGCCGGCAGCCCACAGGGAGTGAACACTGAAGCTTTCTTT
16 | TRBJ2-7 | . | TRBD2 | TRBV15 | CATSRGGLAESYEQYF | TGTGCCACCAGTAGAGGAGGTCTAGCGGAAAGTTACGAGCAGTACTTC
15 | TRBJ2-3 | . | . | TRBV15 | CATSRDYGGSDTQYF | TGTGCCACCAGCAGAGATTACGGAGGCTCGGATACGCAGTATTTT
12 | TRBJ1-4 | . | . | TRBV7-2 | CASSLWGGRLFF | TGTGCCAGCAGCTTATGGGGAGGGAGGCTGTTTTTT